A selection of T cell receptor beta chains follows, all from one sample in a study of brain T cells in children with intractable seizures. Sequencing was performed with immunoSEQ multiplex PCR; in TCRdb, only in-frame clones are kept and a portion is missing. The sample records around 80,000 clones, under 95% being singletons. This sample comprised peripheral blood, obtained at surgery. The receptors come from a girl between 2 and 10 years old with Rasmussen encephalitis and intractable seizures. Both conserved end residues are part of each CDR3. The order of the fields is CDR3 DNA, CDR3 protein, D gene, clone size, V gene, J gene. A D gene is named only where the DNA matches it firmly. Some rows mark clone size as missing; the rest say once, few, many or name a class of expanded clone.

DNA: TGTGCCAGCAGTTTAGGGAACACTGAAGCTTTCTTT; CDR3: CASSLGNTEAFF; D: -; size: -; V: TRBV27; J: TRBJ1-1
DNA: TGTGCCAGCAGCTTTGGTGAGATTACTGGCTACACCTTC; CDR3: CASSFGEITGYTF; D: -; size: -; V: TRBV5-4; J: TRBJ1-2
DNA: TGTGCCAGCAGCTCCATAGACTCCGTTCAGGCAGATACGCAGTATTTT; CDR3: CASSSIDSVQADTQYF; D: -; size: -; V: TRBV7-6; J: TRBJ2-3
DNA: TGTGCCAGCAGTGGGACTAGCGGGGCGAGCGGGGAGCTGTTTTTT; CDR3: CASSGTSGASGELFF; D: TRBD2; size: -; V: TRBV2; J: TRBJ2-2
DNA: TGTGCCAGCAGCCCGGACAGCTTTAGCACAGATACGCAGTATTTT; CDR3: CASSPDSFSTDTQYF; D: -; size: once; V: TRBV11-2; J: TRBJ2-3
DNA: TGTGCCAGCTCATCTATAGGGGGGGCTTCTAACACTGAAGCTTTCTTT; CDR3: CASSSIGGASNTEAFF; D: -; size: -; V: TRBV18; J: TRBJ1-1
DNA: TGTGCCAGCGGAATCGCGACAGGGTTTGGCTACACCTTC; CDR3: CASGIATGFGYTF; D: TRBD1; size: -; V: TRBV28; J: TRBJ1-2
DNA: TGTGCCAGCAGCCAACTCATGGGTTATGGCTACACCTTC; CDR3: CASSQLMGYGYTF; D: -; size: -; V: TRBV3-1/TRBV3-2; J: TRBJ1-2
DNA: TGTGCCAGCAGTGAAATATATCGGTCCTCCTACGAGCAGTACTTC; CDR3: CASSEIYRSSYEQYF; D: -; size: -; V: TRBV6-1; J: TRBJ2-7
DNA: TGTGCCAGCACCTTCGGGGGGACTAGCGGGAGAGATACGCAGTATTTT; CDR3: CASTFGGTSGRDTQYF; D: TRBD2; size: -; V: TRBV7-6; J: TRBJ2-3
DNA: TGTGCCAGCAGCCGGGCTGGGGCTGGTCAGCCCCAGCATTTT; CDR3: CASSRAGAGQPQHF; D: -; size: -; V: TRBV5-6; J: TRBJ1-5
DNA: TGTGCCAGCAGTTCAAATCAGGGTACCAATTCACCCCTCCACTTT; CDR3: CASSSNQGTNSPLHF; D: -; size: -; V: TRBV11-2; J: TRBJ1-6
DNA: TGTGCCAGCAGTGAATCGGCAGGGGGTTATTATGGCTACACCTTC; CDR3: CASSESAGGYYGYTF; D: TRBD1; size: -; V: TRBV6-1; J: TRBJ1-2
DNA: TGTGCCAGCAGTTTAGGACTTGGTTACGAGCAGTACTTC; CDR3: CASSLGLGYEQYF; D: -; size: once; V: TRBV12-3/TRBV12-4; J: TRBJ2-7
DNA: TGTGCCACCAGCAGGAGGGACAGGTACTCTGGAAACACCATATATTTT; CDR3: CATSRRDRYSGNTIYF; D: TRBD1; size: -; V: TRBV15; J: TRBJ1-3